These T cell receptor beta chains were read from a single sample in a study of T-cell reconstitution after alpha-beta-depleted transplantation in children. TCRdb passed the PCR reads through MiXCR, listing each CDR3 protein once. The sample contains about 830,000 distinct CDR3 sequences, approximately 15% of which appear only once. The sample was PBMCs, mostly from graft donor cells, taken 360 days after TCRalphabeta/CD19-depleted stem cell transplant. The source is a male patient under 18 who had a stem cell transplant for acute lymphoblastic leukemia, so the T cells may come from the graft donor. CDR3s include the opening cysteine and the closing phenylalanine or tryptophan. D genes are given only for firm matches. Expanded clones get a size class; other rows say once, few or many, or leave the size out.

size: few; V: TRBV5-1; J: TRBJ2-1; D: -; CDR3: CASSLEHQNEQFF; DNA: TGCGCCAGCAGCTTGGAGCATCAGAATGAGCAGTTCTTC
size: -; V: TRBV5-5; J: TRBJ2-7; D: -; CDR3: CASSFHVGDSYEQYF; DNA: TGTGCCAGCAGCTTTCACGTGGGGGACTCCTACGAGCAGTACTTC
size: few; V: TRBV29-1; J: TRBJ2-7; D: TRBD2; CDR3: CSASGRNAYEQYF; DNA: TGCAGCGCTAGCGGGAGGAATGCCTACGAGCAGTACTTC
size: few; V: TRBV5-1; J: TRBJ2-1; D: -; CDR3: CASSPPFSYNEQFF; DNA: TGCGCCAGCAGCCCCCCATTCTCCTACAATGAGCAGTTCTTC
size: many; V: TRBV25-1; J: TRBJ2-7; D: TRBD2; CDR3: CASTRGGLYEQYF; DNA: TGTGCCAGCACTCGGGGAGGGTTGTACGAGCAGTACTTC
size: few; V: TRBV10-1; J: TRBJ2-5; D: TRBD2; CDR3: CASSPAGGSQETQYF; DNA: TGCGCCAGCAGTCCCGCGGGGGGGTCCCAAGAGACCCAGTACTTC
size: -; V: TRBV5-1; J: TRBJ2-1; D: TRBD1; CDR3: CASSPSTGLTYNEQFF; DNA: TGCGCCAGCAGCCCCTCGACAGGGCTGACCTACAATGAGCAGTTCTTC
size: -; V: TRBV4-2; J: TRBJ1-1; D: -; CDR3: CASSQDSGGNTEAFF; DNA: TGTGCCAGCAGCCAAGATTCGGGGGGGAACACTGAAGCTTTCTTT
size: -; V: TRBV29-1; J: TRBJ2-5; D: -; CDR3: CSVERGGSGETQYF; DNA: TGCAGCGTTGAGAGAGGGGGGTCGGGGGAGACCCAGTACTTC
size: -; V: TRBV12-5; J: TRBJ1-1; D: -; CDR3: CASGSGEGWTEAFF; DNA: TGTGCTAGTGGTTCGGGAGAGGGTTGGACTGAAGCTTTCTTT
size: few; V: TRBV7-8; J: TRBJ2-5; D: -; CDR3: CASSLVPYQETQYF; DNA: TGTGCCAGCAGCTTAGTCCCATACCAAGAGACCCAGTACTTC
size: few; V: TRBV5-6; J: TRBJ2-4; D: -; CDR3: CASSLDLGLNIQYF; DNA: TGTGCCAGCAGCCTTGATCTCGGGCTAAACATTCAGTACTTC
size: -; V: TRBV12-3/TRBV12-4; J: TRBJ1-2; D: TRBD1; CDR3: CASSSYPGTATNYGYTF; DNA: TGTGCCAGCAGTTCTTATCCCGGGACAGCGACTAACTATGGCTACACCTTC
size: many; V: TRBV2; J: TRBJ2-1; D: -; CDR3: CASSDDPYNEQFF; DNA: TGTGCCAGCAGCGATGACCCCTACAATGAGCAGTTCTTC
size: few; V: TRBV3-1; J: TRBJ2-3; D: TRBD2; CDR3: CASSLTQGPGLALSTQYF; DNA: TGTGCCAGCAGCCTAACCCAGGGTCCGGGACTAGCCCTTTCTACGCAGTATTTT
size: many; V: TRBV5-1; J: TRBJ2-1; D: TRBD2; CDR3: CASSTTPGTSGRGGQFEQFF; DNA: TGCGCCAGCAGCACCACCCCCGGGACTAGCGGGCGAGGGGGGCAATTTGAGCAGTTCTTC
size: few; V: TRBV3-1; J: TRBJ1-1; D: -; CDR3: CASSPYEGTEAFF; DNA: TGTGCCAGCAGCCCATATGAGGGGACTGAAGCTTTCTTT
size: few; V: TRBV7-9; J: TRBJ2-2; D: -; CDR3: CASSLGGGSNTGELFF; DNA: TGTGCCAGCAGCTTAGGGGGCGGATCGAACACCGGGGAGCTGTTTTTT
size: -; V: TRBV12-3/TRBV12-4; J: TRBJ2-1; D: TRBD1; CDR3: CASRYRDRGRDEQFF; DNA: TGTGCCAGCAGGTACCGGGACAGGGGGCGCGATGAGCAGTTCTTC
size: -; V: TRBV4-2; J: TRBJ2-1; D: TRBD2; CDR3: CASSQDTQAGRPYNEQFF; DNA: TGTGCCAGCAGCCAAGATACCCAAGCGGGACGGCCCTACAATGAGCAGTTCTTC
size: few; V: TRBV28; J: TRBJ1-6; D: TRBD1; CDR3: CASSSRGTANSPLHF; DNA: TGTGCCAGCAGTTCCCGGGGGACAGCTAATTCACCCCTCCACTTT
size: -; V: TRBV27; J: TRBJ2-4; D: -; CDR3: CASSLYSSGLPKNIQYF; DNA: TGTGCCAGCAGTTTATATTCCAGCGGGCTACCCAAAAACATTCAGTACTTC
size: -; V: TRBV6-5; J: TRBJ1-4; D: TRBD1; CDR3: CASSSPGTGDEKLFF; DNA: TGTGCCAGCAGTTCTCCCGGGACAGGGGATGAAAAACTGTTTTTT
size: few; V: TRBV4-1; J: TRBJ2-7; D: TRBD2; CDR3: CASSQVRLAAYEQYF; DNA: TGCGCCAGCAGCCAAGTTCGGCTAGCGGCCTACGAGCAGTACTTC
size: -; V: TRBV3-1; J: TRBJ2-5; D: -; CDR3: CASSRGNRVGETQYF; DNA: TGTGCCAGCAGCCGGGGTAACAGGGTTGGAGAGACCCAGTACTTC
size: few; V: TRBV4-1; J: TRBJ2-7; D: -; CDR3: CASSQVGSREQYF; DNA: TGCGCCAGCAGCCAAGTAGGGAGCCGGGAGCAGTACTTC
size: few; V: TRBV12-3/TRBV12-4; J: TRBJ2-7; D: -; CDR3: CASSSGTLEQYF; DNA: TGTGCCAGCAGTTCCGGGACACTCGAGCAGTACTTC
size: -; V: TRBV25-1; J: TRBJ2-1; D: TRBD2; CDR3: CASSERLAGAYEQFF; DNA: TGTGCCAGCAGTGAACGGCTAGCGGGAGCGTATGAGCAGTTCTTC
size: -; V: TRBV20-1; J: TRBJ1-2; D: -; CDR3: CSSLGGPSYGYTF; DNA: TGCAGTTCGTTAGGGGGACCATCCTATGGCTACACCTTC
size: -; V: TRBV4-2; J: TRBJ2-2; D: TRBD2; CDR3: CASTLSGTNTGELFF; DNA: TGTGCCAGCACCCTAAGCGGGACTAACACCGGGGAGCTGTTTTTT
size: -; V: TRBV7-2; J: TRBJ1-4; D: -; CDR3: CASSSPDWLGSEKLFF; DNA: TGTGCCAGCAGCTCCCCAGACTGGTTAGGAAGTGAAAAACTGTTTTTT
size: few; V: TRBV10-3; J: TRBJ2-7; D: -; CDR3: CAIRTAYEQYF; DNA: TGTGCCATCAGGACAGCTTACGAGCAGTACTTC
size: -; V: TRBV9; J: TRBJ2-2; D: TRBD2; CDR3: CASSPSGNTGGELFF; DNA: TGTGCCAGCAGCCCTAGCGGGAATACGGGCGGGGAGCTGTTTTTT
size: few; V: TRBV6-1; J: TRBJ1-3; D: TRBD1; CDR3: CASSVDRGQAGNTIYF; DNA: TGTGCCAGCAGTGTTGACAGGGGGCAGGCTGGAAACACCATATATTTT
size: few; V: TRBV20-1; J: TRBJ2-5; D: -; CDR3: CCARALGGGQETQYF; DNA: TGCTGTGCTAGAGCTTTAGGGGGGGGACAAGAGACCCAGTACTTC
size: -; V: TRBV9; J: TRBJ2-1; D: TRBD1; CDR3: CASSTHPGQGSSYNEQFF; DNA: TGTGCCAGCAGCACACACCCCGGACAGGGAAGCTCCTACAATGAGCAGTTCTTC
size: -; V: TRBV4-1; J: TRBJ2-7; D: -; CDR3: CASSQPPRYEQYF; DNA: TGCGCCAGCAGCCAGCCCCCCCGCTACGAGCAGTACTTC
size: few; V: TRBV7-3; J: TRBJ2-2; D: TRBD2; CDR3: CASSSAGTSTGELFF; DNA: TGTGCCAGCAGCTCGGCCGGGACTAGTACCGGGGAGCTGTTTTTT
size: many; V: TRBV10-3; J: TRBJ2-1; D: TRBD2; CDR3: CAISASGGVGEQFF; DNA: TGTGCCATCAGCGCCTCGGGAGGTGTTGGTGAGCAGTTCTTC
size: -; V: TRBV29-1; J: TRBJ1-2; D: -; CDR3: CSVGEGRTRTF; DNA: TGCAGCGTTGGGGAGGGGAGGACGCGCACCTTC
size: many; V: TRBV12-3/TRBV12-4; J: TRBJ1-1; D: TRBD1; CDR3: CASSFQGARSEAFF; DNA: TGTGCCAGCAGTTTTCAGGGGGCCAGGTCTGAAGCTTTCTTT
size: -; V: TRBV7-9; J: TRBJ2-1; D: -; CDR3: CASSWGTANEQFF; DNA: TGTGCCAGCAGCTGGGGGACGGCCAATGAGCAGTTCTTC
size: few; V: TRBV20-1; J: TRBJ2-1; D: TRBD2; CDR3: CSASLAGGLRDNEQFF; DNA: TGCAGTGCTAGCTTAGCGGGAGGCCTCAGGGACAATGAGCAGTTCTTC
size: -; V: TRBV5-1; J: TRBJ2-1; D: -; CDR3: CASSLDSHEQFF; DNA: TGCGCCAGCAGCTTGGATAGTCATGAGCAGTTCTTC
size: few; V: TRBV20-1; J: TRBJ2-3; D: -; CDR3: CSAYHRQSPSTDTQYF; DNA: TGCAGTGCTTATCATAGGCAGTCCCCTAGCACAGATACGCAGTATTTT
size: few; V: TRBV5-1; J: TRBJ2-6; D: -; CDR3: CASSLLGGSGANVLTF; DNA: TGCGCCAGCAGCTTGTTGGGGGGAAGTGGGGCCAACGTCCTGACTTTC
size: few; V: TRBV2; J: TRBJ2-1; D: TRBD2; CDR3: CASSLGLAGRGFYNEQFF; DNA: TGTGCCAGCAGCTTGGGACTAGCGGGCCGCGGGTTCTACAATGAGCAGTTCTTC
size: few; V: TRBV29-1; J: TRBJ2-2; D: -; CDR3: CSVGARANTGELFF; DNA: TGCAGCGTTGGGGCCAGGGCGAACACCGGGGAGCTGTTTTTT
size: many; V: TRBV5-1; J: TRBJ2-5; D: TRBD2; CDR3: CASSSGQETQYF; DNA: TGCGCCAGTTCTAGCGGTCAAGAGACCCAGTACTTC
size: -; V: TRBV18; J: TRBJ2-7; D: TRBD2; CDR3: CASSPGTSGMGEQYF; DNA: TGTGCCAGCTCACCCGGGACTAGCGGGATGGGCGAGCAGTACTTC
size: few; V: TRBV21-1; J: TRBJ2-1; D: -; CDR3: CASSKGSPQRGRFLNEQFF; DNA: TGTGCCAGCAGCAAAGGGTCCCCGCAGAGGGGGCGGTTCCTTAATGAGCAGTTCTTC
size: few; V: TRBV5-1; J: TRBJ2-1; D: -; CDR3: CASSLRVDGSYNEQFF; DNA: TGCGCCAGCAGCTTGAGAGTAGACGGGTCCTACAATGAGCAGTTCTTC
size: many; V: TRBV9; J: TRBJ2-3; D: -; CDR3: CASSVRGEGSRDMQYF; DNA: TGTGCCAGCAGCGTAAGAGGGGAAGGCTCACGAGATATGCAGTATTTT
size: once; V: TRBV7-9; J: TRBJ2-7; D: -; CDR3: CASSPRGSGLGYYEQYF; DNA: TGTGCCAGCAGCCCTCGTGGTTCGGGTTTGGGGTACTACGAGCAGTACTTC
size: -; V: TRBV5-1; J: TRBJ2-7; D: -; CDR3: CASSLEGSGYSYEQYF; DNA: TGCGCCAGCAGCTTGGAAGGTAGCGGATACTCCTACGAGCAGTACTTC
size: -; V: TRBV2; J: TRBJ2-1; D: TRBD2; CDR3: CASSGSGTSGIGRRAEQFF; DNA: TGTGCCAGCAGTGGCTCCGGGACTAGCGGGATTGGCCGGAGGGCTGAGCAGTTCTTC
size: -; V: TRBV1; J: TRBJ2-2; D: -; CDR3: CTSSQGEGPTGELFF; DNA: TGCACCAGCAGCCAAGGGGAGGGGCCCACCGGGGAGCTGTTTTTT
size: few; V: TRBV25-1; J: TRBJ2-2; D: TRBD2; CDR3: CASRPPGLATGELFF; DNA: TGTGCCAGCCGTCCTCCGGGACTAGCGACCGGGGAGCTGTTTTTT